A selection of T cell receptor beta chains follows, all from one sample in a study of blood T cell repertoires in COVID-19. TCRdb's copy holds only in-frame clones and misses some; the assay was immunoSEQ multiplex PCR. This table holds a few hundred thousand clones, just under 90% found once. Sequenced: PBMCs or T cells enriched from blood (not recorded which). The receptor source for this set is a young woman who had recovered from COVID-19. The CDR3 runs from the conserved cysteine through the conserved F or W. A D gene is named only where the DNA matches it firmly. Part of the rows lack a size; the others show once, few, many or a class for expanded clones.

d_call: TRBD1
v_call: TRBV3-1/TRBV3-2
j_call: TRBJ1-2
clone_size: -
cdr3_aa: CASSQGGQGRGYTF
cdr3_nt: TGTGCCAGCAGCCAAGGTGGACAGGGTCGTGGCTACACCTTC

d_call: TRBD2
v_call: TRBV11-2
j_call: TRBJ2-7
clone_size: once
cdr3_aa: CASSLYGSGGGYEQYF
cdr3_nt: TGTGCCAGCAGCTTATACGGTTCCGGCGGGGGCTACGAGCAGTACTTC

d_call: -
v_call: TRBV5-6
j_call: TRBJ1-2
clone_size: -
cdr3_aa: CASSLSGYYGYTF
cdr3_nt: TGTGCCAGCAGCTTGTCAGGGTACTATGGCTACACCTTC

d_call: -
v_call: TRBV7-9
j_call: TRBJ1-3
clone_size: -
cdr3_aa: CASSSKGPGNTIYF
cdr3_nt: TGTGCCAGCAGTTCTAAGGGGCCCGGAAACACCATATATTTT

d_call: TRBD2
v_call: TRBV24-1
j_call: TRBJ2-7
clone_size: once
cdr3_aa: CATSDPGTSGSYEQYF
cdr3_nt: TGTGCCACCAGTGACCCCGGGACTAGCGGCTCCTACGAGCAGTACTTC

d_call: TRBD2
v_call: TRBV27
j_call: TRBJ2-1
clone_size: -
cdr3_aa: CASSLSSRGAGAYYNEQFF
cdr3_nt: TGTGCCAGCAGTTTATCTTCTCGCGGAGCGGGAGCTTATTACAATGAGCAGTTCTTC

d_call: -
v_call: TRBV13
j_call: TRBJ1-1
clone_size: -
cdr3_aa: CASSLIIVGDTEAFF
cdr3_nt: TGTGCCAGCAGCTTAATTATCGTAGGGGATACTGAAGCTTTCTTT

d_call: -
v_call: TRBV28
j_call: TRBJ1-5
clone_size: few
cdr3_aa: CASSPQAGGGGQPQHF
cdr3_nt: TGTGCCAGCAGTCCCCAAGCCGGCGGGGGGGGTCAGCCCCAGCATTTT

d_call: TRBD1
v_call: TRBV30
j_call: TRBJ1-1
clone_size: -
cdr3_aa: CAWSSQGDTEAFF
cdr3_nt: TGTGCCTGGAGTTCACAGGGGGACACTGAAGCTTTCTTT

d_call: -
v_call: TRBV3-1/TRBV3-2
j_call: TRBJ1-3
clone_size: -
cdr3_aa: CASSRGQKLSGNTIYF
cdr3_nt: TGTGCCAGCAGCCGTGGGCAGAAGCTCTCTGGAAACACCATATATTTT

d_call: -
v_call: TRBV13
j_call: TRBJ2-2
clone_size: once
cdr3_aa: CASSQQRKGSGELFF
cdr3_nt: TGTGCCAGCAGCCAACAACGGAAGGGGTCCGGGGAGCTGTTTTTT

d_call: TRBD2
v_call: TRBV9
j_call: TRBJ2-1
clone_size: -
cdr3_aa: CASSVGTSTLNEQFF
cdr3_nt: TGTGCCAGCAGCGTCGGGACTAGCACGCTAAATGAGCAGTTCTTC

d_call: -
v_call: TRBV7-8
j_call: TRBJ1-2
clone_size: -
cdr3_aa: CASSLRQTYYTF
cdr3_nt: TGTGCCAGCAGCCTAAGACAGACCTACTACACCTTC

d_call: -
v_call: TRBV7-9
j_call: TRBJ1-5
clone_size: -
cdr3_aa: CASSFSGGGQPQHF
cdr3_nt: TGTGCCAGCAGCTTCTCAGGCGGGGGCCAGCCCCAGCATTTT

d_call: TRBD1
v_call: TRBV2
j_call: TRBJ1-4
clone_size: -
cdr3_aa: CASSDERQGVGEKLFF
cdr3_nt: TGTGCCAGCAGTGATGAGAGACAGGGAGTGGGTGAAAAACTGTTTTTT

d_call: -
v_call: TRBV7-9
j_call: TRBJ1-1
clone_size: once
cdr3_aa: CASSVWDYEAFF
cdr3_nt: TGTGCCAGCAGCGTTTGGGACTATGAAGCTTTCTTT

d_call: -
v_call: TRBV20-1
j_call: TRBJ1-4
clone_size: -
cdr3_aa: CSAHRDGRLFF
cdr3_nt: TGCAGTGCTCACAGGGACGGGAGGCTGTTTTTT

d_call: TRBD1
v_call: TRBV19
j_call: TRBJ2-7
clone_size: once
cdr3_aa: CASSPQGAREQYF
cdr3_nt: TGTGCCAGTAGTCCTCAGGGGGCGCGGGAGCAGTACTTC

d_call: TRBD1
v_call: TRBV4-1
j_call: TRBJ1-2
clone_size: -
cdr3_aa: CASSQAGTGGSRGYTF
cdr3_nt: TGCGCCAGCAGCCAAGCAGGGACAGGGGGCTCACGTGGCTACACCTTC

d_call: TRBD1
v_call: TRBV4-1
j_call: TRBJ1-2
clone_size: -
cdr3_aa: CASSHVGRDRYGYTF
cdr3_nt: TGCGCCAGCAGCCATGTCGGCCGGGACAGATATGGCTACACCTTC